Presented here are 26 T cell receptor beta chains from one specimen sequenced in a study of technical replicates of blood from several donors. Profiled with immunoSEQ multiplex PCR; TCRdb holds only in-frame clones, not every one. The sample has tens of thousands of clones; 90% to 95% are singletons. Sequencing was carried out using T cells isolated from PBMCs. The receptor set was obtained from a human donor in good health.

This clone was seen only once. This chain joins TRBV2 and TRBJ1-4, with D perhaps TRBD1 (6 bases). Germline-derived CDR1 and CDR2 are SNHLY and FYNNEI. The CDR3 is made up of 14 amino acids. V lost 7 bases and J 8 bases, leaving 17 bases between the germline ends. This CDR3 is CASKLGTGNEKLFF. The CDR3 DNA reads TGTGCCAGCAAACTTGGCACAGGGAACGAAAAACTGTTTTTT.

The CDR3 DNA reads TGTGCCACCCGAGGAAATGAGCAGTTCTTC. It codes for CATRGNEQFF. The chain employs TRBV6-6 and TRBJ2-1; D remains ambiguous. The CDR3 totals 10 residues. Trimming took off 10 bases at V and 7 bases at J, with 8 bases between the two ends. Germline V gene sequence: CDR1 MNHNY, CDR2 SVGAGI (reference sequence).

This clone was picked up one time. V usage is TRBV9 and J usage is TRBJ1-2; tentative D call: TRBD1 (6 bases). Trimming took 4 bases from V and 7 from J, leaving 23 bases between them. Germline V gives CDR1 SGDLS, CDR2 YYNGEE. The CDR3 consists of 16 residues. The DNA of the CDR3 is TGTGCCAGCAGCAAGGACAGTGGGCCCCCTTATGGTGGCTACACCTTC. It translates to CASSKDSGPPYGGYTF. The whole variable domain, filled in from reference TRBV9 and TRBJ1-2, reads DSGVTQTPKHLITATGQRVTLRCSPRSGDLSVYWYQQSLDQGLQFLIQYYNGEERAKGNILERFSAQQFPDLHSELNLSSLELGDSALYFCASSKDSGPPYGGYTFGSGTRLTVV.

This sequence joins TRBV6-1 and TRBJ1-1; TRBD1 is a possible D gene (6 bases). The germline V and J ends were trimmed by 1 base and 4 bases, with 22 bases remaining between them. Germline CDR1 is MNHNS and CDR2 is SASEGT. This CDR3 is built from 18 residues. CDR3 region: CASSEVETGGGRATEAFF. Here the CDR3 DNA reads TGTGCCAGCAGTGAAGTGGAGACTGGGGGCGGCAGGGCCACTGAAGCTTTCTTT.

This sequence joins TRBV2 and TRBJ2-3, with 10 bases identical to TRBD2. This CDR3 has 14 residues. The germline CDR1 and CDR2 sequences are SNHLY and FYNNEI. The V gene end was trimmed by 7 bases and the J gene end by 4 bases; junction bases not matched to a gene: 5. CDR3 protein: CASNRLAGADTQYF. In nucleotides, the CDR3 is TGTGCCAGCAACAGACTAGCGGGCGCAGATACGCAGTATTTT.

The gene calls are TRBV6-1 and TRBJ2-7, with a possible D match to TRBD2 (5 bases). Trimming shortened V by 6 bases and J by 6 bases, and 12 bases separated the two germline ends. The germline V gene has CDR1 MNHNS and CDR2 SASEGT. This CDR3 has 12 amino acids. The CDR3 sequence is CASRAFRGEQYF. The CDR3 DNA is TGTGCCAGCAGGGCCTTCCGGGGCGAGCAGTACTTC.

This clone was counted once. This chain joins TRBV7-6 and TRBJ1-4; 8 bases agree with TRBD1. Trimming took 5 bases from V and 7 from J; bases not matched to a gene: 9. The CDR3 has 15 amino acids. In germline, CDR1 is SGHVS, CDR2 FNYEAQ. As DNA, the CDR3 is TGTGCCAGCAGCGGTCCAGGGGGCGGGAGTGAAAAACTGTTTTTT. This encodes CASSGPGGGSEKLFF. Supplemented by reference TRBV7-6 and TRBJ1-4, the full variable domain reads GAGVSQSPRYKVTKRGQDVALRCDPISGHVSLYWYRQALGQGPEFLTYFNYEAQQDKSGLPNDRFSAERPEGSISTLTIQRTEQRDSAMYRCASSGPGGGSEKLFFGSGTQLSVL.

In this sample, this clone turned up once. The chain is built from TRBV5-6 and TRBJ2-2; D ambiguous. Trimming shortened V by 3 bases and J by 5 bases, and 8 bases separated the two germline ends. This CDR3 is built from 13 residues. CDR1 is SGHDT, CDR2 YYEEEE, per germline. The CDR3 region has the DNA TGTGCCAGCAGCTCCCTCGGGACCGGGGAGCTGTTTTTT. Amino acids: CASSSLGTGELFF.

Comments on this clone: Distinct nucleotide sequences in the sample also encode this CDR3. The chain has TRBV6-5 and TRBJ1-1; D unclear. V gave up 6 bases and J gave up 5 bases, with 7 bases separating them. Per the germline V gene, CDR1 is MNHEY and CDR2 is SVGAGI. The CDR3 is 11 amino acids. The CDR3 region has the DNA TGTGCCAGCAGGAGAGGGACTGAAGCTTTCTTT. Its translation is CASRRGTEAFF.

This chain uses TRBV5-1 with TRBJ2-5, with D maybe TRBD1 (5 bases). In germline, CDR1 is SGHRS, CDR2 YFSETQ. The V gene lost 0 bases and the J gene lost 5 bases, with 11 bases spanning the gap. The CDR3 totals 14 residues. For the CDR3, the DNA is TGCGCCAGCAGCTTGGGTGCAGGGTGGGAGACCCAGTACTTC. The encoded protein is CASSLGAGWETQYF.

This sequence joins TRBV9 and TRBJ1-2, with D perhaps matching TRBD1 (6 bases). The V end was cut by 0 bases, the J end by 4 bases, with 13 bases between. This CDR3 comprises 15 residues. Looked up from germline, CDR1 is SGDLS and CDR2 is YYNGEE. The CDR3 loop reads CASSVDSTGVYGYTF. The CDR3 coding sequence is TGTGCCAGCAGCGTAGACTCGACAGGTGTCTATGGCTACACCTTC.

The chain employs TRBV27 and TRBJ1-1; the match to TRBD1 covers 7 bases. Looked up from germline, CDR1 is MNHEY and CDR2 is SMNVEV (reference sequence). V was pared by 5 bases and J by 5 bases, with 5 bases of the junction left unmatched. The CDR3 has 13 residues. The CDR3 sequence: CASSTHRGTEAFF. The CDR3 nucleotides are TGTGCCAGCAGTACCCACAGGGGTACTGAAGCTTTCTTT.

The chain has TRBV4-2 and TRBJ2-2; 9 bases align to TRBD2. Trimming removed 1 base from V and 5 bases from J; junction bases left unmatched: 11. From germline, CDR1 is LGHNA and CDR2 YNFKEQ. This CDR3 spans 18 amino acids. CDR3 DNA sequence: TGTGCCAGCAGCCAAGTGGGGGGAGCGGGAGGCCCGACCGGGGAGCTGTTTTTT. Its translation is CASSQVGGAGGPTGELFF.

The CDR3 reads CASSLVKETAGNTIYF. The CDR3 DNA is TGTGCCAGCAGCTTAGTAAAAGAAACTGCTGGAAACACCATATATTTT. This chain connects TRBV7-9 to TRBJ1-3, with no clear D. In germline, CDR1 is SEHNR, CDR2 FQNEAQ (reference sequence). This CDR3 comprises 16 residues. The V gene lost 1 base and the J gene lost 2 bases, with 12 bases spanning the gap.

This clone showed up just a few times. The V gene is TRBV4-1, the J gene TRBJ2-2; 10 nucleotides agree with TRBD2. J was trimmed by 5 bases and V by 1 base; bases with no gene match: 10. CDR1 is MGHRA and CDR2 is YSYEKL in the germline V gene. The CDR3 covers 18 residues. CDR3 sequence (DNA): TGCGCCAGCAGCCAAGGAGGCCTAGCGGGAGTTGGAACCGGGGAGCTGTTTTTT. Translation: CASSQGGLAGVGTGELFF.

This chain uses TRBV7-8 with TRBJ2-1; the match to TRBD2 covers 7 bases. Germline V gene data show CDR1 as SGHVS and CDR2 as FQNEAQ. This CDR3 region has 16 residues. The ends lost 5 bases at V and 6 bases at J; junction bases unmatched: 13. This chain's CDR3 is CASSPLLAGAGNEQFF. Here the CDR3 DNA reads TGTGCCAGCAGCCCTCTCTTGGCGGGAGCGGGCAATGAGCAGTTCTTC.

This sequence joins TRBV27 and TRBJ1-4; 7 positions match TRBD1. The CDR3 length is 19 residues. Germline V lookup: CDR1 MNHEY, CDR2 SMNVEV (reference sequence). V shed 5 bases, J shed 11 bases, and the junction held 26 bases outside the gene matches. The CDR3 DNA is TGTGCCAGCAGTCACGCCACCACACTATTACACGGGACAGAAGATAAACTGTTTTTT. Its protein is CASSHATTLLHGTEDKLFF.

The chain couples TRBV6-5 to TRBJ2-3; D perhaps matches TRBD1 (6 bases). The CDR3 spans 15 residues. The ends were cut back, 6 bases at V and 1 base at J, with 14 bases in the middle. Germline CDR1 MNHEY, CDR2 SVGAGI. The CDR3 region has the DNA TGTGCCAGCAGACCTGCAGGGGCTGGCACAGATACGCAGTATTTT. Amino acids: CASRPAGAGTDTQYF.

The genes are TRBV9 and TRBJ1-2; D remains ambiguous. The CDR3 loop spans 13 amino acids. The V end lost 1 base, the J end lost 4 bases, and 8 bases lay between the germline ends. Per germline, CDR1 SGDLS and CDR2 YYNGEE. CDR3 nucleotides: TGTGCCAGCAGCGTAAGTCAGATCTATGGCTACACCTTC. Its translation: CASSVSQIYGYTF.

V gene TRBV10-1 combines with J gene TRBJ2-2, with D hard to call. Trimming took 3 bases from V and 5 from J, leaving 7 bases between them. The length of the CDR3 is 13 residues. Germline loops: CDR1 WNHNN, CDR2 SYGVQD (reference sequence). In DNA, the CDR3 is TGCGCCAGCAGTGATTACCGGACCGGGGAGCTGTTTTTT. Its protein is CASSDYRTGELFF.

The chain is built from TRBV11-2 and TRBJ1-1; TRBD1 agrees at 8 bases. The CDR3 sequence is 17 residues long. Per germline, CDR1 SGHAT and CDR2 FQNNGV. With V trimmed by 4 bases and J by 3 bases, 13 bases remained unmatched. In nucleotides, the CDR3 is TGTGCCAGCAGCTCAGCCAACTCAGGGGGCGCGGACACTGAAGCTTTCTTT. This codes for CASSSANSGGADTEAFF.

The V gene is TRBV10-2, the J gene TRBJ1-2; 8 nucleotides match TRBD1. Losses at the gene ends were 0 bases for V and 3 bases for J; bases not matched to a gene: 9. The germline V gene has CDR1 WSHSY and CDR2 SAAADI. CDR3 length: 17 amino acids. The CDR3 bases are TGCGCCAGCAGTGAGTCTGTGACAGGGGTCCCCGACTATGGCTACACCTTC. It codes for CASSESVTGVPDYGYTF.

This rearrangement joins TRBV7-6 to TRBJ1-1, with a weak D call TRBD1 (5 bases). The CDR3 covers 15 residues. Trimming left V 5 bases short and J 3 bases short, with 16 bases between. Looked up from germline, CDR1 is SGHVS and CDR2 is FNYEAQ. The CDR3 DNA follows: TGTGCCAGCAGCCGACCAGGGTTAGAGGACACTGAAGCTTTCTTT. The encoded protein is CASSRPGLEDTEAFF.

The chain has TRBV4-1 and TRBJ1-1; TRBD1 matches 9 bases. V lost 3 bases, J lost 3 bases, and 8 bases stayed unmatched. This CDR3 has 16 residues. CDR1 and CDR2 (germline): MGHRA, YSYEKL. The CDR3 sequence: CASSQTGQGTDTEAFF. The CDR3 DNA is TGCGCCAGCAGCCAGACGGGACAGGGTACGGACACTGAAGCTTTCTTT.

The chain joins TRBV7-2 to TRBJ1-1; maybe TRBD1 (5 bases). The length of the CDR3 is 14 residues. Germline CDR1 reads SGHTA; CDR2 reads FQGNSA. Trimming took 7 bases from V and 1 from J, leaving 13 bases between them. The CDR3 DNA reads TGTGCCAGCAAAAGGGGCGTTGAGAACACTGAAGCTTTCTTT. This translates into CASKRGVENTEAFF.

This clone was detected only a few times. The V gene is TRBV6-1, the J gene TRBJ2-7; 7 nucleotides match TRBD2. Trimming at V came to 0 bases and at J to 3 bases, leaving 2 bases not matched to a gene. CDR1 and CDR2 from the germline V gene are MNHNS and SASEGT. This CDR3 spans 14 amino acids. In DNA, the CDR3 is TGTGCCAGCAGTGAAGCGGGAGGGTACTACGAGCAGTACTTC. It encodes CASSEAGGYYEQYF.